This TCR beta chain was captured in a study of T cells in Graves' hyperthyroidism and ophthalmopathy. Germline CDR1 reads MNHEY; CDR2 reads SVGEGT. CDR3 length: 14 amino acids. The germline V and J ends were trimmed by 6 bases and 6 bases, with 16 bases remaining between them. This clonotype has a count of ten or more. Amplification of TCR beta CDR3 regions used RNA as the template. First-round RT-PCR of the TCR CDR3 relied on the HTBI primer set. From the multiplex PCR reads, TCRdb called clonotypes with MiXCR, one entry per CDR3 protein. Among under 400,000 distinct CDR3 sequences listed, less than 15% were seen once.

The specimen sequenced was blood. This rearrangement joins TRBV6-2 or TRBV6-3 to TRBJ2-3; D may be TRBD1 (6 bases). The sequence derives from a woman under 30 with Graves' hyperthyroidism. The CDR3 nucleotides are TGTGCCAGCAGCACTACAGGGAGTCGGGATACGCAGTATTTT. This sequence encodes CASSTTGSRDTQYF.